This entry features one TCR beta chain sequence. What it binds is not known. The protocol was immunoSEQ multiplex PCR, while the TCRdb copy is restricted to in-frame clones and leaves out a portion. The sample contains 90,000 to 150,000 clones, around 85% of which appear only once. V lost 5 bases and J 0 bases, leaving 5 bases between the germline ends. The CDR3 runs 12 residues. CDR1 is SGHTA and CDR2 is FQGNSA in the germline V gene. The sample belongs to a study of T cell responses to AZD1222 COVID-19 vaccine. Study results and caveats: Baseline antibody screening turned up just a handful of seropositive AZD1222 recipients. Across spike, vaccine-associated CD4 TCRs were found, dominant at 160-218 and 743-854.

The chain recombines TRBV7-2 with TRBJ2-7; D ambiguous. The input for sequencing was peripheral blood, taken on day 0 of AZD1222 vaccination. This clonotype was obtained from an adult in good health. CDR3 residues: CASSLSSYEQYF. CDR3 DNA sequence: TGTGCCAGCAGCCTAAGCTCCTACGAGCAGTACTTC.